This is a list of T cell receptor beta chains from one sample in a study of blood T cell repertoires in COVID-19. The table came from immunoSEQ multiplex PCR; TCRdb's copy has only in-frame clones and leaves some out. The table has under 150,000 clones, around four fifths seen once. Sequenced: PBMCs or T cells enriched from blood (not recorded which). The origin of the receptors is a woman aged 40 to 50 who had recovered from COVID-19. Both conserved end residues are part of each CDR3. The D gene is left open where the match is weak. Only part of the rows carry a size: once, few, many, or a class if the clone is expanded.

. TRBJ2-3 TRBD1 TRBV30 CAWSRTGDGTDTQYF TGTGCCTGGAGCCGGACAGGGGATGGGACAGATACGCAGTATTTT
. TRBJ1-2 TRBD1 TRBV6-1 CASSARGTGSKDGYTF TGTGCCAGCAGTGCACGGGGGACAGGTAGTAAAGATGGCTACACCTTC
. TRBJ1-1 . TRBV6-5 CASSSLDRNTEAFF TGTGCCAGCAGTTCCCTGGACAGGAACACTGAAGCTTTCTTT
few TRBJ2-7 TRBD2 TRBV19 CASSISGSSYEQYF TGTGCCAGTAGTATAAGCGGGAGTTCCTACGAGCAGTACTTC
. TRBJ2-7 . TRBV7-6 CASSLRESSYEQYF TGTGCCAGCAGCTTAAGGGAGAGCTCCTACGAGCAGTACTTC
. TRBJ2-5 . TRBV3-1/TRBV3-2 CASSQVSGGLQETQYF TGTGCCAGCAGCCAAGTGTCTGGTGGGCTCCAAGAGACCCAGTACTTC
. TRBJ2-7 . TRBV7-6 CASGRDSYEQYF TGTGCCAGCGGCCGGGACTCCTACGAGCAGTACTTC
. TRBJ2-1 . TRBV5-3 CARSFDSLAGNEQFF TGTGCCAGAAGCTTCGACAGCCTGGCCGGCAATGAGCAGTTCTTC
few TRBJ2-1 TRBD2 TRBV4-2 CASSQATSGGYNEQFF TGTGCCAGCAGCCAAGCAACTAGCGGGGGGTACAATGAGCAGTTCTTC
. TRBJ2-1 . TRBV2 CASRELVKQFF TGTGCCAGCAGGGAACTCGTTAAGCAGTTCTTC
. TRBJ2-3 . TRBV3-1/TRBV3-2 CASSQVGQTDTQYF TGTGCCAGCAGCCAAGTCGGACAGACAGATACGCAGTATTTT
. TRBJ2-3 . TRBV11-1 CASRRTATRTDTQYF TGTGCCAGCAGGCGGACAGCAACGAGAACAGATACGCAGTATTTT
. TRBJ2-7 TRBD2 TRBV2 CASTTGTSYEQYF TGTGCCAGTACAACCGGGACTAGCTACGAGCAGTACTTC
few TRBJ1-2 . TRBV4-1 CASSQVNTNAYGYTF TGCGCCAGCAGCCAAGTGAACACCAACGCCTATGGCTACACCTTC
. TRBJ2-7 . TRBV14 CASSQEEGVLYEQYF TGTGCCAGCAGCCAAGAGGAGGGAGTACTCTACGAGCAGTACTTC
. TRBJ1-4 . TRBV6-5 CASRGTTTNEKLFF TGTGCCAGCAGGGGGACTACAACTAATGAAAAACTGTTTTTT
. TRBJ1-3 . TRBV18 CASSPPNSMISGNTIYF TGTGCCAGCTCACCACCCAACAGTATGATCTCTGGAAACACCATATATTTT